This T cell receptor beta chain was sequenced for a study of radiotherapy plus CTLA-4 blockade in lung cancer. The V end was cut by 6 bases, the J end by 5 bases, with 14 bases between. Germline V gene sequence: CDR1 SQVTM, CDR2 ANQGSEA. The CDR3 covers 13 residues. The repertoire was sequenced with immunoSEQ multiplex PCR; TCRdb's copy has only in-frame clones and lacks some. This sample yields 80,000 or so clones, of which roughly 79% are seen a single time; approximately 3.8% belongs to the top ten. V gene TRBV29-1 combines with J gene TRBJ2-1, with D possibly being TRBD1 (6 bases). Sequenced material: peripheral blood, taken from a patient treated with radiotherapy plus ipilimumab. The receptor was derived from a human donor with non-small cell lung cancer who had a partial response to radiotherapy plus ipilimumab. Some clones in this sample may be carry-over from other donors' samples. The CDR3 sequence: CSVTGSPNNEQFF. The CDR3 bases are TGCAGCGTCACAGGGTCTCCAAACAATGAGCAGTTCTTC.